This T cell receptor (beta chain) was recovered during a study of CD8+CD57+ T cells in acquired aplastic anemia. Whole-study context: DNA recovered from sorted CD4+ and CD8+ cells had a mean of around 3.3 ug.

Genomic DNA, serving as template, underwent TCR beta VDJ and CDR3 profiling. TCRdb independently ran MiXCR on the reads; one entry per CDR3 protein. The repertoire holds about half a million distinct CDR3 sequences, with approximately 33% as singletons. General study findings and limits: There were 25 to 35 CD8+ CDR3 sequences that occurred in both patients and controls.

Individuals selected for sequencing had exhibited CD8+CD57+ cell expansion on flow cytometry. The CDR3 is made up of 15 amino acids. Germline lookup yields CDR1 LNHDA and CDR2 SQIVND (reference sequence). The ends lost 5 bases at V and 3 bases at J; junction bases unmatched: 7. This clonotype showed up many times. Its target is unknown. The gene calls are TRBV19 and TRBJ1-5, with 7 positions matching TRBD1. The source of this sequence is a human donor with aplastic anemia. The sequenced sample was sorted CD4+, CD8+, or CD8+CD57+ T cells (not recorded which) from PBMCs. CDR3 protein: CASSALDRDNQPQHF. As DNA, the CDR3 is TGTGCCAGTAGTGCCCTCGACAGGGACAATCAGCCCCAGCATTTT.